This TCR beta chain was identified in a study of shared clonotypes between healthy human individuals. About the study: With ages of 18 to 49, the donors were a couple of women and three men. General study findings and limits: The sharing of 5% to 5.5% of naive CD4 clonotypes was seen across a few donors. Specimens sampled were limited to blood, with tissue repertoires likely differing.

The CDR3 runs 15 residues. The germline V gene has CDR1 MNHEY and CDR2 SVGAGI. V was pared by 1 base and J by 1 base, with 11 bases between. Concerning this clone itself: Its antigen is still unknown.

Original analysis: ImmunoSEQ only sent back junction sequences with no quality scores, so filtering was done differently. The repertoire was sequenced with immunoSEQ multiplex PCR; TCRdb's copy has only in-frame clones and lacks some. V and J calls and clone size are given by that table; D and trimming were obtained from the DNA. The sample shows 950,000 to 1,100,000 clones, 60% to 80% of them seen only once. The clonotype comes from a man aged 18 to 29 in good health. V is TRBV6-5 and J is TRBJ2-7; no clear D. The sample comprised memory CD4+ T cells sorted from blood. As for subset: CD45RA-negative fraction. The CDR3 loop is CASSYFGGGSYEQYF. In nucleotides, the CDR3 is TGTGCCAGCAGTTACTTCGGCGGTGGGTCCTACGAGCAGTACTTC.